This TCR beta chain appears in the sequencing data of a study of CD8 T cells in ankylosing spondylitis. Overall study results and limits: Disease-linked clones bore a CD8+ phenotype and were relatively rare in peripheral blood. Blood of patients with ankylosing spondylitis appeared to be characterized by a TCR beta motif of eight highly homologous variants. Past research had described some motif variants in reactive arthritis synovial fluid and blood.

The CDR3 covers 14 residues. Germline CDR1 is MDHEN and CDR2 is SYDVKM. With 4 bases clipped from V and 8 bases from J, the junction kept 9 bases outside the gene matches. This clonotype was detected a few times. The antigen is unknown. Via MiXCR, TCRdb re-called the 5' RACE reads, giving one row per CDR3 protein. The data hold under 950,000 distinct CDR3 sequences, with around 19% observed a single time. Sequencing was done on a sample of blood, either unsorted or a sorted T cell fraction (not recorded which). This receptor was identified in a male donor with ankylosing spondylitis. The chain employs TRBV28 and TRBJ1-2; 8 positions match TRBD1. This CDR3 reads CASSSTGGAWGYTF. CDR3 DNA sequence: TGTGCCAGCAGTTCCACAGGGGGGGCTTGGGGCTACACCTTC.